This TCR beta chain was observed in a study of blood T cell repertoires in COVID-19. On the study more broadly: Samples came from the United States, Italy and Spain, spanning acute and convalescent COVID-19.

Germline-derived CDR1 and CDR2 are SNHLY and FYNNEI. Trimming took 6 bases from V and 0 from J, leaving 13 bases between them. CDR3 size: 15 residues. A few counts support this clone. In the original workflow: Reference gene primer amplification yielded estimated nucleated cell counts. Only in-frame clones appear in the TCRdb table, and some are missing; sequencing was by immunoSEQ multiplex PCR. The V and J calls and clone size were taken over from that table, and D and trimming were inferred from the DNA. The sample yields 140,000 or so clones, roughly 80% seen once. The TCR originated in a man aged 50-60 years with acute or convalescent COVID-19. Sequencing was carried out using peripheral blood. The chain is built from TRBV2 and TRBJ2-3; D perhaps matches TRBD1 (5 bases). CDR3 sequence: CASRSGFTSTDTQYF. CDR3 nucleotide sequence: TGTGCCAGCAGATCAGGGTTCACTAGCACAGATACGCAGTATTTT.